This T cell receptor (beta chain) was identified in a study of blood T cell repertoires in COVID-19 (dated by TCRdb to about 2020). About the study as a whole: Collaborator samples came from the United States, Italy and Spain and covered acute and convalescent phases of COVID-19. The material from the prospective study consisted of cDNA or gDNA derived from T cells, B-cell-depleted T cells, or PBMCs. Subjects who had been exposed to COVID-19, were actively infected with it, or had recovered from it provided the deeply sampled blood TCRbeta repertoires that made up the dataset. A freely available public database, intended as a resource for researchers studying the immune response to SARS-CoV-2, is where the repertoires were released. The samples were drawn from two sources: the first 160 participants of the ongoing ImmuneRACE study, and some 1,300 subjects contributed by 6 global collaborators. A de-identified subject ID, COVID-19 status, age in years and sex were almost always included in the sample metadata. Where HLA class I and class II types were available, the types were taken from metadata supplied by the sample provider, not from assay-based typing. Overall results and qualifications from the work: Clinical and demographic metadata were provided uncurated, with the amount varying by source and participant.

TCRbeta CDR3 regions were amplified from genomic DNA using the immunoSEQ Assay, a bias-controlled multiplex PCR. The authors processed their data as follows. The number of nucleated cells in each sample was estimated by amplification of reference gene primers within the assay. Sequence reads were collapsed and filtered to measure the absolute abundance of every unique TCRbeta CDR3 rearrangement. For each sample, productive Simpson clonality was calculated as the square root of Simpson's diversity index over productive rearrangements. TCRdb's version of the immuneACCESS table is confined to in-frame rearrangements and falls short of the full clone set. An unresolved V gene accounts for under half of the shortfall where checked; the remainder is of unknown origin. That table furnishes V, J and clone size, whereas the DNA furnished D and trimming. Within this sample are roughly 330,000 clones, with approximately 89% of them counted one time only. In total, the top ten clones hold under 5.5% of the sample.

This clone came up a few times. Its antigen remains undetermined. No base quality information exists; no much larger clone differs at one position. Participants in the prospective study were enrolled through a virtual design, were aged roughly 18 to 100 years, and lived in approximately 25 United States geographic areas. Cohort assignment in the prospective study relied on participant-reported clinical history from a screening survey and a study questionnaire. For ImmuneRACE Cohort 3, a participant was defined as recovered based on two consecutive negative NP/OP PCR tests, clearance by a healthcare professional, or resolution of symptoms. Each participant in the prospective study had whole blood, serum and a nasopharyngeal or oropharyngeal swab collected by mobile phlebotomists. Over an approximately 2-month period, participants in the prospective study had the option of providing additional blood draws and questionnaires. Prospective study blood samples were shipped either frozen or at room temperature before DNA extraction.

Reading from cysteine to phenylalanine, the CDR3 counts 17 amino acids. Only CDR3 DNA is held: 51 bases, read in frame from base 1. V is clipped by 5 bases and J by 2 bases, and the sequence between their germline boundaries is 16 bases long. Looking up the germline V gene (reference sequence) yields CDR1 SEHNR and CDR2 FQNEAQ. Sequenced: PBMCs or T cells enriched from blood (not recorded which). Recombination joined TRBV7-9 with TRBJ1-6; the D gene is possibly TRBD1, with 5 bases matching. This TCR was sampled from a woman aged 25-40 years who had recovered from COVID-19. The nucleotide sequence is TGTGCCAGCAGCAAAGGGGCAGGGATGGCCTATAATTCACCCCTCCACTTT. It codes for CASSKGAGMAYNSPLHF.